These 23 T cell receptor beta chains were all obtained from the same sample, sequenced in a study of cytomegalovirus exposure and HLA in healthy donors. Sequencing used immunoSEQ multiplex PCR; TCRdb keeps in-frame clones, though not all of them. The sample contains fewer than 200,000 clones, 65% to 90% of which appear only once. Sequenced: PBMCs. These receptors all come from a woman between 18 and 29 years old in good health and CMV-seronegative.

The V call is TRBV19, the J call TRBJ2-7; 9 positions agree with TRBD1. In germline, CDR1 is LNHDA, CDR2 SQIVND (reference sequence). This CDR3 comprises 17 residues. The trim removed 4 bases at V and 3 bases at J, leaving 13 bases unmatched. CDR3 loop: CASSNQLPGQGHYEQYF. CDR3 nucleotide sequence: TGTGCCAGTAGTAATCAACTACCGGGACAGGGACACTACGAGCAGTACTTC.

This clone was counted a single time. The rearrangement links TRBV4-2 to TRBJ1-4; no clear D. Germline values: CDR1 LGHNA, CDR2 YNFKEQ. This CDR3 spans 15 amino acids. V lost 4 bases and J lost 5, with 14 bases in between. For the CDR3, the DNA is TGTGCCAGCAGCCCGACGCGGGGTCCGAATGAAAAACTGTTTTTT. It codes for CASSPTRGPNEKLFF.

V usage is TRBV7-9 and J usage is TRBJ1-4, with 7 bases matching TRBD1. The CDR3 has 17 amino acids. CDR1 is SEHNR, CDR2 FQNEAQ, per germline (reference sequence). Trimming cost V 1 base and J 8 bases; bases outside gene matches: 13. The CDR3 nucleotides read TGTGCCAGCAGCTTAGAAAGGTTGACAGGGTACGGCGAAAAACTGTTTTTT. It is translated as CASSLERLTGYGEKLFF. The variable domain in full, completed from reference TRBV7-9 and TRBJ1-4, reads DTGVSQNPRHKITKRGQNVTFRCDPISEHNRLYWYRQTLGQGPEFLTYFQNEAQLEKSRLLSDRFSAERPKGSFSTLEIQRTEQGDSAMYLCASSLERLTGYGEKLFFGSGTQLSVL.

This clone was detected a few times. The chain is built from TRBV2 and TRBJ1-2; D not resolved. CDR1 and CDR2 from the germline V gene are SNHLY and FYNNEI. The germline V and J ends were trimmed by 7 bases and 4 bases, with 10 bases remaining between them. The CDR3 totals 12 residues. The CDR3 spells CASTTLSYGYTF. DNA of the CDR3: TGTGCCAGCACTACTCTTAGCTATGGCTACACCTTC.

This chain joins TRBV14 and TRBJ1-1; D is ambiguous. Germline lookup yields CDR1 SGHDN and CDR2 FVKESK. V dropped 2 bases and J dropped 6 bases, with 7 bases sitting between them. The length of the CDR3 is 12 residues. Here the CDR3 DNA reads TGTGCCAGCAGCCAAACGGGATCTGAAGCTTTCTTT. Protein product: CASSQTGSEAFF.

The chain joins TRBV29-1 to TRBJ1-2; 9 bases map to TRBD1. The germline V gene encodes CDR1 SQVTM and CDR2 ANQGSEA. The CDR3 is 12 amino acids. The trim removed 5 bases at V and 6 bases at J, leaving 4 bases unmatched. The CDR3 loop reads CSVWTGEDGYTF. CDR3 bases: TGCAGCGTTTGGACAGGGGAGGATGGCTACACCTTC. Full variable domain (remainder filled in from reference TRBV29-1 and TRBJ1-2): SAVISQKPSRDICQRGTSLTIQCQVDSQVTMMFWYRQQPGQSLTLIATANQGSEATYESGFVIDKFPISRPNLTFSTLTVSNMSPEDSSIYLCSVWTGEDGYTFGSGTRLTVV.

CDR3 bases: TGTGCCAGCAGTATCCCACGCGGTCAGCCCCAGCATTTT. Translating it yields CASSIPRGQPQHF. The V gene is TRBV6-1, the J gene TRBJ1-5; D gene uncertain. CDR1 and CDR2 (germline): MNHNS, SASEGT. The CDR3 covers 13 residues. The ends were cut back, 5 bases at V and 6 bases at J, with 11 bases in the middle.

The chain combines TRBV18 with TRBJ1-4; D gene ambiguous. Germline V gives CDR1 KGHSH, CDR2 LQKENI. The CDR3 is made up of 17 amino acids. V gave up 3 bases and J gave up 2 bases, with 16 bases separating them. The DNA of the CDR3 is TGTGCCAGCTCACCGTTAGCCTTCCCTGGGACTAATGAAAAACTGTTTTTT. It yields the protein CASSPLAFPGTNEKLFF.

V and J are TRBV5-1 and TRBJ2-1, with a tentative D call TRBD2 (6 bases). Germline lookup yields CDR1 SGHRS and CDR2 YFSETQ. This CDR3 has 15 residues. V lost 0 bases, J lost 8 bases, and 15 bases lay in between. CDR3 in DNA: TGCGCCAGCAGCTTGGCCGGAGGGCGCCTCGATGAGCAGTTCTTC. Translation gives CASSLAGGRLDEQFF.

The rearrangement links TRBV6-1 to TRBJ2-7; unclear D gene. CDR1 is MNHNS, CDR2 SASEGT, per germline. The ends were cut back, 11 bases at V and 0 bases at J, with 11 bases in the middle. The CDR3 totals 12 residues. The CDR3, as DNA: TGTGCCGTGCACAGAAGCTCCTACGAGCAGTACTTC. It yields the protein CAVHRSSYEQYF.

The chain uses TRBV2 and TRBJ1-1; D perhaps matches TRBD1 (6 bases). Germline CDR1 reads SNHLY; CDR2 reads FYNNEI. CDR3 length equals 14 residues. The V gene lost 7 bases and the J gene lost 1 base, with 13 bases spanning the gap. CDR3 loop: CASTQGRTNTEAFF. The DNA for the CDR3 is TGTGCCAGCACCCAGGGGCGGACGAACACTGAAGCTTTCTTT. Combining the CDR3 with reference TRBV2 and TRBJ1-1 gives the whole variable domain EPEVTQTPSHQVTQMGQEVILRCVPISNHLYFYWYRQILGQKVEFLVSFYNNEISEKSEIFDDQFSVERPDGSNFTLKIRSTKLEDSAMYFCASTQGRTNTEAFFGQGTRLTVV.

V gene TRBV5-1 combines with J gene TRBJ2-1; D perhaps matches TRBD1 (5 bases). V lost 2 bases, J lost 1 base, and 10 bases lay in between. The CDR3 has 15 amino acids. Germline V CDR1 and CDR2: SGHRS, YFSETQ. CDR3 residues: CASSFPRASYNEQFF. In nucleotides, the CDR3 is TGCGCCAGCAGCTTTCCCAGGGCATCCTACAATGAGCAGTTCTTC.

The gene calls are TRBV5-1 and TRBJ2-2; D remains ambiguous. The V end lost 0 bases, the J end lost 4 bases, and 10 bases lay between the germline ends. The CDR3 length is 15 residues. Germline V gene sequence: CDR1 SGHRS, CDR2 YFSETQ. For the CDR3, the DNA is TGCGCCAGCAGCTTGGTAGATTCGAGCACCGGGGAGCTGTTTTTT. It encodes CASSLVDSSTGELFF.

The CDR3 DNA follows: TGTGCCAGCAGCTTTTACAGGGATAGAACAGATACGCAGTATTTT. This gives the protein CASSFYRDRTDTQYF. The chain joins TRBV11-2 to TRBJ2-3; possible D gene TRBD1, 6 bases. V was pared by 3 bases and J by 3 bases, with 13 bases between. Germline V gene sequence: CDR1 SGHAT, CDR2 FQNNGV. The CDR3 is made up of 15 amino acids. Drawing the rest from reference TRBV11-2 and TRBJ2-3, the complete variable domain is EAGVAQSPRYKIIEKRQSVAFWCNPISGHATLYWYQQILGQGPKLLIQFQNNGVVDDSQLPKDRFSAERLKGVDSTLKIQPAKLEDSAVYLCASSFYRDRTDTQYFGPGTRLTVL.

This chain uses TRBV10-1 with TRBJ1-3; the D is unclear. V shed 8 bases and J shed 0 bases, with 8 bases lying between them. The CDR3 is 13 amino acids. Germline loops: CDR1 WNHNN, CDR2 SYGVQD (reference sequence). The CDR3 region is CASGPDSGNTIYF. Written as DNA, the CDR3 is TGCGCCAGCGGCCCAGACTCTGGAAACACCATATATTTT.

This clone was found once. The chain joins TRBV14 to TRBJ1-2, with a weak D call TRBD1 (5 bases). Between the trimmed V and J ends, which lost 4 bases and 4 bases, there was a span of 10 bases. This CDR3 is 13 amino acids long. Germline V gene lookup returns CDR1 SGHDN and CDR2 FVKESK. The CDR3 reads CASSPGVRYGYTF. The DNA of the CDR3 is TGTGCCAGCAGCCCGGGGGTGCGCTATGGCTACACCTTC.

The CDR3 nucleotides are TGTGCCAGCAGCTCGCTAGGCTACGAGCAGTACTTC. This sequence encodes CASSSLGYEQYF. J is TRBJ2-7 and V is TRBV7-9; no reliable D call. Germline lookup yields CDR1 SEHNR and CDR2 FQNEAQ (reference sequence). The CDR3 is 12 residues long. V lost 4 bases and J 3 bases, leaving 7 bases between the germline ends.

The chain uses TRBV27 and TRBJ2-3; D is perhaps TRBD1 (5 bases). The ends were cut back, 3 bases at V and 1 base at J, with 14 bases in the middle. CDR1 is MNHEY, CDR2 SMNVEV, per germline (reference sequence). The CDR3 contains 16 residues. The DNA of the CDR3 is TGTGCCAGCAGTTTTCTTCAGGGCAGGGGCACAGATACGCAGTATTTT. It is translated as CASSFLQGRGTDTQYF.

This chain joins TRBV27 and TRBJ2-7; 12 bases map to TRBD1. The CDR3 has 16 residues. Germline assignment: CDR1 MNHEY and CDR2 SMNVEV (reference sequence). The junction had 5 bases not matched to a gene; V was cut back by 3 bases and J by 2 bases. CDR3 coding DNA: TGTGCCAGCAGTTTTAAAGGGACAGGGGGCACCTACGAGCAGTACTTC. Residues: CASSFKGTGGTYEQYF.

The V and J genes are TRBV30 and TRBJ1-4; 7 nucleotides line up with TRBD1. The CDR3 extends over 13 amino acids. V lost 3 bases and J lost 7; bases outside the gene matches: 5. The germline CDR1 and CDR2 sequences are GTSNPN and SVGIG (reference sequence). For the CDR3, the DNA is TGTGCCTGGAGCGGCAACAGGGGTGAAAAACTGTTTTTT. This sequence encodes CAWSGNRGEKLFF.

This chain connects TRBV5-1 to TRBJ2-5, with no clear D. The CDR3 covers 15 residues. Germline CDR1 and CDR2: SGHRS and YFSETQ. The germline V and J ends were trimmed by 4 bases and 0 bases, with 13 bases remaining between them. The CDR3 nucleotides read TGCGCCAGCAGCCCCACGGGTCCGTACCAAGAGACCCAGTACTTC. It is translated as CASSPTGPYQETQYF. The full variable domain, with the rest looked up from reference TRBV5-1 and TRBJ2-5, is KAGVTQTPRYLIKTRGQQVTLSCSPISGHRSVSWYQQTPGQGLQFLFEYFSETQRNKGNFPGRFSGRQFSNSRSEMNVSTLELGDSALYLCASSPTGPYQETQYFGPGTRLLVL.

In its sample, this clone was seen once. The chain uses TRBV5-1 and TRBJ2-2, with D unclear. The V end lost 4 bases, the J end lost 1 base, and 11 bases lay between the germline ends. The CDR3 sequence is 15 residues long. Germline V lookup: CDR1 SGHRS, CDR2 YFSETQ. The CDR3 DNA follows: TGCGCCAGCAGCCAAGACACTTTGAACACCGGGGAGCTGTTTTTT. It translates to CASSQDTLNTGELFF. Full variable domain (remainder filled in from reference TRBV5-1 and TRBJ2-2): KAGVTQTPRYLIKTRGQQVTLSCSPISGHRSVSWYQQTPGQGLQFLFEYFSETQRNKGNFPGRFSGRQFSNSRSEMNVSTLELGDSALYLCASSQDTLNTGELFFGEGSRLTVL.

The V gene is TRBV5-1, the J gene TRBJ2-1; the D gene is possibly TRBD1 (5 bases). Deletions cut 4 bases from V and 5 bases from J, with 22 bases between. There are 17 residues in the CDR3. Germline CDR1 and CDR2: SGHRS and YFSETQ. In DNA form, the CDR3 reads TGCGCCAGCAGCCTTCACCCCCGACAGCTCGCCGACAATGAGCAGTTCTTC. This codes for CASSLHPRQLADNEQFF.